The 13 T cell receptor beta chains reported below all come from one sample, sequenced in a study of T cell changes during pregnancy in multiple sclerosis. TCRdb keeps only in-frame clones here, not all; method: immunoSEQ multiplex PCR. Of roughly 72,000 clones detected, more than 70% appear once; the ten largest clones hold around 0.9%. The specimen was peripheral blood, collected in the first trimester of pregnancy. These receptors were taken from a female donor in good health, enrolled as a control in a pregnancy study.

The genes are TRBV4-2 and TRBJ2-3; 11 bases are shared with TRBD2. With V trimmed by 0 bases and J by 0 bases, 5 bases remained unmatched. The CDR3 has 18 residues. Germline V CDR1 and CDR2: LGHNA, YNFKEQ. CDR3 loop: CASSQEGLAGGSTDTQYF. The CDR3 DNA sequence: TGTGCCAGCAGCCAAGAGGGGCTAGCGGGGGGTAGCACAGATACGCAGTATTTT.

The chain recombines TRBV14 with TRBJ1-4; no reliable D call. V lost 3 bases to trimming and J lost 3 bases, with 11 bases between them. This CDR3 is 15 amino acids long. Per the germline V gene, CDR1 is SGHDN and CDR2 is FVKESK. In DNA form, the CDR3 reads TGTGCCAGCAGCCATACACGGGGTTCTAATGAAAAACTGTTTTTT. It specifies CASSHTRGSNEKLFF.

The chain combines TRBV28 with TRBJ2-1; 12 nucleotides match TRBD2. Germline trimming cut 6 bases from V and 9 bases from J; bases unmatched to any gene: 9. The germline V gene has CDR1 MDHEN and CDR2 SYDVKM. The CDR3 extends over 15 amino acids. CDR3 in amino acids: CASRSSGRALGEQFF. For the CDR3, the DNA is TGTGCCAGCAGGTCTAGCGGGAGGGCCCTAGGTGAGCAGTTCTTC.

This chain uses TRBV30 with TRBJ2-1; 10 bases match TRBD2. V lost 1 base and J lost 3; bases outside the gene matches: 6. This CDR3 is built from 16 residues. CDR1 and CDR2 from the germline V gene are GTSNPN and SVGIG (reference sequence). In DNA form, the CDR3 reads TGTGCCTGGAGTGCCACGGGACTAGCGAGCTACAATGAGCAGTTCTTC. It translates to CAWSATGLASYNEQFF.

V usage is TRBV9 and J usage is TRBJ1-1; D is unresolved. V was trimmed by 1 base and J by 2 bases, leaving 6 bases between them. CDR1 and CDR2 (germline): SGDLS, YYNGEE. This CDR3 is 13 amino acids long. CDR3 region: CASSVQVNTEAFF. CDR3 sequence (DNA): TGTGCCAGCAGCGTACAGGTTAACACTGAAGCTTTCTTT.

The genes are TRBV5-4 and TRBJ1-5, with unresolved D. The CDR3 spans 13 residues. V was shortened by 10 bases and J by 3 bases, with 14 bases between the two germline ends. Germline V gene sequence: CDR1 SGHNT, CDR2 YYREEE (reference sequence). The DNA for the CDR3 is TGTGCCTGGCGGGCAGGCAACAATCAGCCCCAGCATTTT. Translation gives CAWRAGNNQPQHF.

This clone has a handful of counts. V gene TRBV4-1 combines with J gene TRBJ1-2; D may be TRBD1 (5 bases). This CDR3 comprises 17 residues. Germline V gives CDR1 MGHRA, CDR2 YSYEKL. V was shortened by 0 bases and J by 2 bases, with 16 bases between the two germline ends. CDR3 DNA: TGCGCCAGCAGCCAAGATCAGTCAGGGCGTGTAAACTATGGCTACACCTTC. It specifies CASSQDQSGRVNYGYTF.

This rearrangement joins TRBV6-5 to TRBJ1-2, with 7 bases matching TRBD1. V shed 2 bases, J shed 4 bases, and the junction held 7 bases outside the gene matches. Germline V CDR1 and CDR2: MNHEY, SVGAGI. This CDR3 comprises 15 residues. CDR3 region: CASSYAPDRPYGYTF. The CDR3 DNA is TGTGCCAGCAGTTACGCCCCGGACAGGCCCTATGGCTACACCTTC.

The table lists this clone with a few counts. V gene TRBV4-1 combines with J gene TRBJ1-1; 11 bases fit TRBD1. With 5 bases clipped from V and 5 bases from J, the junction kept 4 bases outside the gene matches. Per the germline V gene, CDR1 is MGHRA and CDR2 is YSYEKL. This CDR3 region has 14 residues. CDR3 region: CASSGRDRGTEAFF. DNA of the CDR3: TGCGCCAGCAGCGGCCGGGACAGGGGGACTGAAGCTTTCTTT.

The genes are TRBV6-1 and TRBJ2-7; 9 positions match TRBD1. Germline assignment: CDR1 MNHNS and CDR2 SASEGT. CDR3 length: 15 amino acids. With V trimmed by 6 bases and J by 0 bases, 6 bases remained unmatched. The DNA of the CDR3 is TGTGCCAGCAGCTATCCGGGACAGGGCTCCTACGAGCAGTACTTC. Residues: CASSYPGQGSYEQYF.

The CDR3 region is CASSLDYGQTYNEQFF. CDR3 DNA: TGCGCCAGCAGCTTGGACTACGGACAGACCTACAATGAGCAGTTCTTC. The chain recombines TRBV5-1 with TRBJ2-1, with TRBD1 as a possible D gene (6 bases). This CDR3 region has 16 residues. Deletions cut 0 bases from V and 2 bases from J, with 12 bases between. CDR1 is SGHRS and CDR2 is YFSETQ in the germline V gene.

The J gene is TRBJ1-6, the V gene TRBV27; D possibly corresponds to TRBD1 (5 bases). The CDR3 covers 16 residues. Trimming cost V 6 bases and J 1 base, with 13 bases left between them. The germline V gene encodes CDR1 MNHEY and CDR2 SMNVEV (reference sequence). CDR3 DNA sequence: TGTGCCAGCAGGGTTGTCAAGGGGTCCTATAATTCACCCCTCCACTTT. Translation gives CASRVVKGSYNSPLHF.

CDR3 amino acids: CASSPTTGPYGYTF. The CDR3 DNA reads as TGTGCCAGCAGCCCCACCACAGGTCCGTATGGCTACACCTTC. The genes are TRBV7-2 and TRBJ1-2; TRBD1 is a possible D gene (5 bases). The V end was cut by 5 bases, the J end by 5 bases, with 15 bases between. Germline CDR1 SGHTA, CDR2 FQGNSA. This CDR3 has 14 residues.